This TCR beta chain emerged from a study of CD8 T cells in ankylosing spondylitis (dated by TCRdb to 2017 to 2019). The study in broad terms: T cell receptor beta repertoires were profiled in healthy donors and ankylosing spondylitis patients so that disease-linked TCR variants could be found. Peripheral blood samples were taken, and synovial fluid was additionally collected from ankylosing spondylitis patients. The whole study cohort included 95 to 130 healthy donors and roughly 24 ankylosing spondylitis patients.

The data were produced on an Illumina HiSeq 2500. TCR beta libraries were prepared by quantitative 5'-RACE with molecular barcodes. The authors' pipeline ran thus. To identify disease-linked TCR variants, a new computational method was used, one built on a probabilistic model of VDJ rearrangement. TCRdb applied fastp at Q25 and MiXCR to the public reads, then kept only in-frame beta chains. Identical CDR3 proteins give one entry, which carries the most common genes and DNA. The V and J calls shown here were made by TCRdb, not taken from the authors' results. Counted in this sample were 200,000 to 250,000 distinct CDR3 sequences; 7% to 8% of them appeared once. 12% to 15% of the sample goes to the ten largest clones. This clonotype appeared a few times. Its antigen is unknown. No much larger clone exists at a distance of one base, and base qualities are not known. Overall study outcomes, separate from this receptor: The disease-linked clones were reported as significantly enriched in matched synovial fluid samples from ankylosing spondylitis patients. Blood from ankylosing spondylitis patients appeared to be characterized by a TCR beta motif made up of fewer than ten highly homologous amino acid variants. In peripheral blood, the disease-linked clones were found at relatively low frequencies and had a CD8+ phenotype. Some of the motif variants had been reported before in the synovial fluid and blood of reactive arthritis patients, a finding that suggests common disease-initiation mechanisms.

CDR1 and CDR2, per the germline V gene, are SGHVS and FNYEAQ. The CDR3 goes from the cysteine to the phenylalanine over 17 residues. Just the 51-base CDR3 DNA is kept, in frame starting at base 1. Trimming accounts for 0 bases at V and 5 bases at J, while the number of junction bases matched to no gene is 10. The receptor was derived from a male donor with ankylosing spondylitis. This chain joins TRBV7-6 to TRBJ2-7, with 10 bases aligning to TRBD1. Sequencing input: blood, either unsorted or a sorted T cell fraction (not recorded which). In nucleotides, the sequence is TGTGCCAGCAGCTTAGCGGAGGCGGGACAGGGGTTCCACGAGCAGTACTTC. The translation is CASSLAEAGQGFHEQYF.